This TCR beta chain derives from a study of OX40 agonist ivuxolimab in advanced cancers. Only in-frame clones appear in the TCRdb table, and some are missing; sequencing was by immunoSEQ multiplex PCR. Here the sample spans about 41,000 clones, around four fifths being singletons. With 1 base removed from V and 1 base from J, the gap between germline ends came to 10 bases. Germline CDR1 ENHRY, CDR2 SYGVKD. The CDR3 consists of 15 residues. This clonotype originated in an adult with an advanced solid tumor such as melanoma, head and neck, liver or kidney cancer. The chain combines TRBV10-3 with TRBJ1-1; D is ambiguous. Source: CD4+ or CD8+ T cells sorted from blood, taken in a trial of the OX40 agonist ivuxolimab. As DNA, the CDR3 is TGTGCCATCAGTGAGTTAGGGAGATCGAACACTGAAGCTTTCTTT. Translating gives CAISELGRSNTEAFF.